The clone carrying this TCR beta chain is termed medium-sized. On each TCR cDNA molecule, a unique molecular identifier was present. TCRdb used MiXCR to reprocess the 5' RACE reads, holding one entry per CDR3 protein. Here the sample spans around 25,000 distinct CDR3 sequences, around 13% being singletons. This record comes from a study of spatial heterogeneity in lung cancer. Specified time point: sample taken at primary tumor resection. Unsorted samples of tumor, nontumor lung or frozen PBMC had their whole RNA sequenced. Donation came from around 77 patients with untreated early-stage non-small cell lung cancer. Germline V lookup: CDR1 MNHEY, CDR2 SMNVEV (reference sequence). Trimming pared 2 bases from V and 0 bases from J, leaving 8 bases between. The CDR3 totals 14 residues.

The origin of this receptor is a female donor with early-stage non-small cell lung cancer. V and J are TRBV27 and TRBJ2-7; the D is unclear. Sequences were derived from PBMCs, sampled at surgery. CDR3 DNA: TGTGCCAGCAGTTTAGGTCGACTCTCCTACGAGCAGTACTTC. This codes for CASSLGRLSYEQYF.